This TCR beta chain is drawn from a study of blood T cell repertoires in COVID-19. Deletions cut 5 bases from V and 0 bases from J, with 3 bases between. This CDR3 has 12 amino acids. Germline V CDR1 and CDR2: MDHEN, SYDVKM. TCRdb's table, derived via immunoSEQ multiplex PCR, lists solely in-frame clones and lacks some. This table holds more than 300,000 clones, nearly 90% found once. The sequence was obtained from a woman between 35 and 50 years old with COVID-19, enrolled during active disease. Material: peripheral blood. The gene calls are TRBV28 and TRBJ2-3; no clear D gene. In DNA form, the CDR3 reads TGTGCCAGCAGTCTGAGCACAGATACGCAGTATTTT. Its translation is CASSLSTDTQYF.